This T cell receptor (beta chain) emerged from a study of blood T cell repertoires in COVID-19. Whole-study context: Sample material is recorded as cDNA or gDNA derived from T cells, B-cell-depleted T cells, or PBMCs.

Germline trimming cut 4 bases from V and 6 bases from J; bases unmatched to any gene: 10. The CDR3 contains 17 residues. CDR1 is SGHNT and CDR2 is YENEEA in the germline V gene. Per the authors' pipeline: Reference gene primer amplification gave nucleated cell count estimates. Measured with immunoSEQ multiplex PCR; TCRdb has only the in-frame clones, and not every one. V, J and clone size are taken as reported in that table, and D and trimming were inferred from the DNA itself. The sample includes around 470,000 clones, 90% of them seen just once. In terms of age and location, participants ranged from roughly 18 to 95 years and lived in about 25 US areas. Which cohort a participant joined came from the clinical history participants gave.

The source of this sequence is a man aged 18 to 29 who had recovered from COVID-19. Specimen: PBMCs or T cells enriched from blood (not recorded which). The V gene is TRBV11-3, the J gene TRBJ2-2; 11 bases agree with TRBD2. The CDR3 protein is CASSSGGLAGGPGELFF. The CDR3 nucleotides read TGTGCCAGCAGCTCCGGAGGACTAGCGGGCGGGCCCGGGGAGCTGTTTTTT.